The next 20 T cell receptor beta chains were all read from a single sample in a study of Ad26.COV2.S vaccination and SARS-CoV-2 variants. Profiling relied on immunoSEQ multiplex PCR, and the TCRdb table lists in-frame clones only, not all of them. The table includes fewer than 900,000 clones, 70% to 90% detected once. Treatment described: some 20 received Ad26.COV2.S at low or high dose, single or two shots; several received placebo; per-sample allocation not given. Collection of samples fell on day 63 after the first vaccine or placebo injection. Specimen: peripheral blood, collected in a trial of Ad26.COV2.S vaccine versus placebo. All receptors come from a person aged 18-65 years who received the Ad26.COV2.S COVID-19 vaccine or a placebo.

Concerning this clone: Its ends do not fully match the called genes, so a read error is possible. V is TRBV27 and J is TRBJ2-4; a possible D gene is TRBD2 (5 bases). The V gene's germline CDR1 is MNHEY and CDR2 SMNVEV (reference sequence). This CDR3 spans 8 amino acids. CDR3 bases: TGTGCCAGCACTCTCGGGATATTC. Protein sequence: CASTLGIF.

This rearrangement joins TRBV6-5 to TRBJ2-5; the D gene is possibly TRBD1 (6 bases). This CDR3 contains 14 residues. V was clipped by 0 bases and J by 5 bases, with 10 bases between them. Per the germline V gene, CDR1 is MNHEY and CDR2 is SVGAGI. In DNA, the CDR3 is TGTGCCAGCAGTTACTCGACAGGTGGGGAGACCCAGTACTTC. As protein: CASSYSTGGETQYF.

This clone was counted between two and nine times. J is TRBJ1-1 and V is TRBV6-5; D gene uncertain. Deletions cut 7 bases from V and 2 bases from J, with 11 bases between. The CDR3 runs to 13 residues. CDR1 MNHEY and CDR2 SVGAGI come from the germline V gene. Written as DNA, the CDR3 is TGTGCCAGCACCCATAGGTCTAACACTGAAGCTTTCTTT. Protein sequence: CASTHRSNTEAFF.

This chain joins TRBV2 and TRBJ2-3; 7 nucleotides align to TRBD2. This CDR3 contains 16 residues. Germline V gives CDR1 SNHLY, CDR2 FYNNEI. Germline trimming cut 3 bases from V and 0 bases from J; bases unmatched to any gene: 6. The CDR3: CASSDILAVSTDTQYF. The CDR3 nucleotides are TGTGCCAGCAGTGATATCCTAGCGGTTAGCACAGATACGCAGTATTTT.

The chain carries TRBV18 and TRBJ1-1; D gene uncertain. Germline assignment: CDR1 KGHSH and CDR2 LQKENI. This CDR3 contains 15 residues. The germline V and J ends were trimmed by 2 bases and 1 base, with 11 bases remaining between them. Here the CDR3 reads CASSPSEGENTEAFF. In DNA form, the CDR3 reads TGTGCCAGCTCACCATCAGAGGGAGAGAACACTGAAGCTTTCTTT.

CDR3: CASSAGVDRREEKLFF. The DNA for the CDR3 is TGCGCCAGCAGCGCGGGTGTCGACCGTCGGGAGGAAAAACTGTTTTTT. J is TRBJ1-4 and V is TRBV5-1; D not resolved. Trimming left V 4 bases short and J 8 bases short, with 21 bases between. This CDR3 region has 16 residues. Looked up from germline, CDR1 is SGHRS and CDR2 is YFSETQ. Full variable domain (missing parts from reference TRBV5-1 and TRBJ1-4): KAGVTQTPRYLIKTRGQQVTLSCSPISGHRSVSWYQQTPGQGLQFLFEYFSETQRNKGNFPGRFSGRQFSNSRSEMNVSTLELGDSALYLCASSAGVDRREEKLFFGSGTQLSVL.

This clone has a handful of counts. This chain uses TRBV19 with TRBJ1-6; D might be TRBD1 (5 bases). This CDR3 is 14 amino acids long. From germline, CDR1 is LNHDA and CDR2 SQIVND (reference sequence). V was cut by 7 bases and J by 7 bases, with 14 bases left in between. The CDR3 here is CASTSTAQNSPLHF. CDR3 DNA: TGTGCCAGTACTTCGACAGCGCAGAATTCACCCCTCCACTTT. Based on the CDR3 plus reference TRBV19 and TRBJ1-6, the full variable domain is DGGITQSPKYLFRKEGQNVTLSCEQNLNHDAMYWYRQDPGQGLRLIYYSQIVNDFQKGDIAEGYSVSREKKESFPLTVTSAQKNPTAFYLCASTSTAQNSPLHFGNGTRLTVT.

The chain joins TRBV30 to TRBJ1-2; D is uncertain. The germline V and J ends were trimmed by 3 bases and 3 bases, with 8 bases remaining between them. From germline, CDR1 is GTSNPN and CDR2 SVGIG (reference sequence). This CDR3 has 12 residues. The CDR3 region has the DNA TGTGCCTGGAGGGTCCTTCACTATGGCTACACCTTC. This gives the protein CAWRVLHYGYTF.

The V and J genes are TRBV5-4 and TRBJ1-6, with D unclear. Germline V gene sequence: CDR1 SGHNT, CDR2 YYREEE (reference sequence). This CDR3 is 13 amino acids long. Trimming shortened V by 5 bases and J by 5 bases, and 8 bases separated the two germline ends. CDR3 loop: CASSHRNNSPLHF. The CDR3 DNA reads TGTGCCAGCAGTCACCGGAATAATTCACCCCTCCACTTT.

There are a few counts of this clone. This chain connects TRBV7-9 to TRBJ2-7; TRBD1 matches 7 bases. V shed 5 bases, J shed 3 bases, and the junction held 10 bases outside the gene matches. The CDR3 length is 15 residues. Germline CDR1 and CDR2: SEHNR and FQNEAQ (reference sequence). The chain's CDR3 is CASSTTDRLDYEQYF. The CDR3 nucleotides read TGTGCCAGCAGCACCACGGACAGGCTAGACTACGAGCAGTACTTC.

This clone was seen just once. The chain is built from TRBV19 and TRBJ1-2, with TRBD1 as a possible D gene (5 bases). This CDR3 has 13 residues. CDR1 LNHDA and CDR2 SQIVND come from the germline V gene (reference sequence). V was cut by 7 bases and J by 6 bases, with 15 bases left in between. CDR3 nucleotide sequence: TGTGCCAGTACCCCCCCGGGACGGAATGGCTACACCTTC. Its translation: CASTPPGRNGYTF.

The CDR3 DNA reads TGCGCCAGCAGCCAAGTCTTCCCGAACTCTGGAAACACCATATATTTT. Protein: CASSQVFPNSGNTIYF. The chain has TRBV4-3 and TRBJ1-3; D remains unclear. Trimming took off 1 base at V and 0 bases at J, with 10 bases between the two ends. The CDR3 spans 16 residues. Germline CDR1 reads LGHNA; CDR2 reads YSLEER.

The gene calls are TRBV19 and TRBJ1-1; D is unclear. The CDR3 is 12 amino acids. V lost 5 bases and J lost 6, with 10 bases in between. From germline, CDR1 is LNHDA and CDR2 SQIVND (reference sequence). CDR3 in amino acids: CASSRNYAEAFF. The CDR3 region has the DNA TGTGCCAGTAGTCGAAATTATGCTGAAGCTTTCTTT.

Only a few counts were recorded for this clone. The J gene is TRBJ1-1, the V gene TRBV9; a weak D match, TRBD1 (5 bases). The CDR3 covers 17 residues. Germline V gene sequence: CDR1 SGDLS, CDR2 YYNGEE. Trimming removed 0 bases at V and 0 bases at J, with 15 bases between. The DNA for the CDR3 is TGTGCCAGCAGCGTAGCCGGGCTGGGGGAGATGAACACTGAAGCTTTCTTT. As protein: CASSVAGLGEMNTEAFF.

This clone was seen only a few times. V usage is TRBV7-2 and J usage is TRBJ2-7; possibly TRBD2 for D (6 bases). Germline assignment: CDR1 SGHTA and CDR2 FQGNSA. CDR3 length: 15 residues. V lost 0 bases and J lost 6, with 15 bases in between. CDR3 sequence: CASSLALASSGEQYF. The CDR3 bases are TGTGCCAGCAGCTTAGCTCTAGCGTCCTCGGGCGAGCAGTACTTC.

This clone showed up just a few times. This chain joins TRBV11-2 and TRBJ2-7; weak D call: TRBD2 (6 bases). The ends were cut back, 0 bases at V and 4 bases at J, with 16 bases in the middle. The germline V gene encodes CDR1 SGHAT and CDR2 FQNNGV. The CDR3 totals 16 residues. This CDR3 reads CASSLEIGVAVYEQYF. CDR3 coding DNA: TGTGCCAGCAGCTTAGAAATCGGGGTAGCGGTGTACGAGCAGTACTTC.

This sequence joins TRBV5-5 and TRBJ2-5; TRBD2 matches at 9 bases. Germline values: CDR1 SGHKS, CDR2 YYEKEE (reference sequence). Unmatched junction bases numbered 12, after V lost 6 bases and J lost 3 bases. This CDR3 is built from 16 residues. The CDR3 sequence is CASTPGGGRAKETQYF. In DNA, the CDR3 is TGTGCCAGCACCCCCGGCGGCGGGAGGGCCAAAGAGACCCAGTACTTC.

V and J are TRBV7-2 and TRBJ2-3; TRBD2 aligns across 7 bases. The CDR3 sequence is 14 residues long. Trimming cost V 7 bases and J 2 bases; bases outside gene matches: 6. The germline V gene encodes CDR1 SGHTA and CDR2 FQGNSA. CDR3 sequence: CASTLAAYTDTQYF. The CDR3, as DNA: TGTGCCAGCACCCTAGCGGCTTACACAGATACGCAGTATTTT.

A single count supports this clone. The chain couples TRBV6-6 to TRBJ2-1, with 8 nucleotides matching TRBD2. Looked up from germline, CDR1 is MNHNY and CDR2 is SVGAGI (reference sequence). The length of the CDR3 is 15 residues. With 10 bases clipped from V and 2 bases from J, the junction kept 10 bases outside the gene matches. The CDR3 protein is CAIGGAGATYNEQFF. CDR3 sequence (DNA): TGTGCCATCGGAGGAGCGGGGGCGACCTACAATGAGCAGTTCTTC.

Points on this clone: One end of the junction is discordant with germline, which a read error may explain. V and J are TRBV7-8 and TRBJ1-1; D gene unclear. Germline CDR1 SGHVS, CDR2 FQNEAQ. The CDR3 consists of 13 residues. CDR3 DNA: TGTGCCAGCACCTTAGAAGGTTACACTGAAGCTTTCTTT. This translates into CASTLEGYTEAFF.